The present T cell receptor (beta chain) was sequenced within a study of blood T cell repertoires in COVID-19. Overall study: The United States, Italy and Spain were the sources of the acute and convalescent COVID-19 samples.

Source study methods: Reference gene primer amplification in the assay estimated nucleated cell counts. Profiling relied on immunoSEQ multiplex PCR, and the TCRdb table lists in-frame clones only, not all of them. D and trimming were read from the DNA, whereas the V and J calls and clone size are those reported in that table. The sample records more than 300,000 clones, around 92% being singletons. Looked up from germline, CDR1 is LGHDT and CDR2 is YNNKEL (reference sequence). The CDR3 is 15 amino acids. J was trimmed by 14 bases and V by 3 bases; bases with no gene match: 11. Seattle researchers signed up patients amid active infection and tracked them longitudinally.

The sequence derives from a woman between 25 and 40 years old with COVID-19, enrolled during active disease. The rearrangement links TRBV3-1 (or the pseudogene TRBV3-2) to TRBJ2-1, with 12 bases that match TRBD2. Sequenced sample: peripheral blood. CDR3: CASSQTSGGPLDKFF. In DNA form, the CDR3 reads TGTGCCAGCAGCCAGACTAGCGGGGGACCTCTAGACAAGTTCTTC.